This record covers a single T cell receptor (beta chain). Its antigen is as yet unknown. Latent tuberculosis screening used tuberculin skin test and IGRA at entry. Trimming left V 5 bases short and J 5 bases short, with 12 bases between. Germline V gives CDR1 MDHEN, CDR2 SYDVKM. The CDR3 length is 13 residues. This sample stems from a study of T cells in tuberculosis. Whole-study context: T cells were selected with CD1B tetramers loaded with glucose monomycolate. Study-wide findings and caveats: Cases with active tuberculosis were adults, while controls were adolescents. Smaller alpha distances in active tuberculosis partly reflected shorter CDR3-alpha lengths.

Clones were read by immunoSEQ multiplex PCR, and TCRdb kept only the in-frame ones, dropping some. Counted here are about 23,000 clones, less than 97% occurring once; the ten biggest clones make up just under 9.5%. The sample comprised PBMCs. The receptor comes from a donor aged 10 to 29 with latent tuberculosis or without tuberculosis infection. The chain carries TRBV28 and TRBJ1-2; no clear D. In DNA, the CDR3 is TGTGCCAGCAGTCCGGTTGATCGGTATGGCTACACCTTC. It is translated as CASSPVDRYGYTF.